This paragraph covers one T cell receptor beta chain sequence. Sequencing was performed with immunoSEQ multiplex PCR; in TCRdb, only in-frame clones are kept and a portion is missing. The sample has approximately 220,000 clones; about 93% are singletons. This sample is drawn from a study of cytomegalovirus exposure and HLA in healthy donors. The germline V gene encodes CDR1 MNHEY and CDR2 SVGAGI. The CDR3 runs 14 residues. V dropped 4 bases and J dropped 3 bases, with 10 bases sitting between them. J is TRBJ1-3 and V is TRBV6-5; D perhaps matches TRBD1 (6 bases). The sample comprised PBMCs. The receptor was derived from a woman aged 18-29 years in good health and CMV-seronegative. The CDR3 spells CASSFDRSGNTIYF. In DNA, the CDR3 is TGTGCCAGCAGTTTCGACAGGAGTGGAAACACCATATATTTT.